This T cell receptor beta chain originates from a study of OX40 agonist ivuxolimab in advanced cancers. Repertoires were generated with immunoSEQ multiplex PCR, while TCRdb's copy carries only in-frame clones and drops some. This sample has 77,000 or so clones, with about 91% found just once. The sample was CD4+ or CD8+ T cells sorted from blood, taken in a trial of the OX40 agonist ivuxolimab. This TCR was recovered from an adult with an advanced solid tumor such as melanoma, head and neck, liver or kidney cancer.

CDR3 in DNA: TGTGCCAGCAGCCACCCCGCGGGAGGGCCGGGAACCGGGGAGCTGTTTTTT. Its protein is CASSHPAGGPGTGELFF. The chain has TRBV7-2 and TRBJ2-2; 9 nucleotides line up with TRBD2. The V gene's germline CDR1 is SGHTA and CDR2 FQGNSA. The CDR3 loop spans 17 amino acids. Trimming removed 5 bases from V and 5 bases from J; junction bases left unmatched: 12.